The next 9 T cell receptor beta chains were all read from a single sample in a study of neurological immune-mediated disorders. TCRdb reprocessed the 5' RACE reads with MiXCR, giving one entry per CDR3 protein. The sample has roughly 56,000 distinct CDR3 sequences, roughly an eighth seen once; the top ten hold around 1.9%. Sequencing was done on a sample of PBMCs. The source of these receptors is a man in his 60s in good health.

The sample holds many counts of this clonotype. As DNA, the CDR3 is TGTGCCAGCAGCAGACGGGGGGGGAGCACAGATACGCAGTATTTT. Its translation: CASSRRGGSTDTQYF. This chain uses TRBV7-7 with TRBJ2-3; 8 bases map to TRBD2. CDR1 is SSHAT, CDR2 FNYEAQ, per germline (reference sequence). The length of the CDR3 is 15 residues. V was pared by 5 bases and J by 0 bases, with 4 bases of the junction left unmatched.

This clonotype showed up many times. The J gene is TRBJ1-4, the V gene TRBV6-5; the match to TRBD1 covers 10 bases. CDR3 length: 15 amino acids. Losses at the gene ends were 8 bases for V and 3 bases for J; bases not matched to a gene: 6. The V gene's germline CDR1 is MNHEY and CDR2 SVGAGI. In DNA, the CDR3 is TGTGCCAGCGCCGGGACAGGGGCCCCTAATGAAAAACTGTTTTTT. Translated: CASAGTGAPNEKLFF.

This clonotype was seen repeatedly, ten times or more. The rearrangement joins TRBV10-3 to TRBJ1-5, with a tentative D call TRBD1 (5 bases). V lost 5 bases to trimming and J lost 4 bases, with 12 bases between them. The length of the CDR3 is 14 residues. CDR1 is ENHRY and CDR2 is SYGVKD in the germline V gene. The CDR3 DNA reads TGTGCCATCAGTCCGGGGCCCAAAAATCAGCCCCAGCATTTT. It is translated as CAISPGPKNQPQHF.

This clonotype was counted ten times or more. This sequence joins TRBV18 and TRBJ1-5; D unresolved. CDR3 length: 12 residues. Germline V gene sequence: CDR1 KGHSH, CDR2 LQKENI. The V and J ends lost 2 bases and 5 bases respectively, with 4 bases between them. CDR3: CASSPGDQPQHF. CDR3 DNA sequence: TGTGCCAGCTCACCAGGGGATCAGCCCCAGCATTTT.

In this sample, this clonotype turned up many times. The chain has TRBV9 and TRBJ2-3; D is undetermined. Germline V gives CDR1 SGDLS, CDR2 YYNGEE. The CDR3 length is 16 residues. Trimming pared 0 bases from V and 3 bases from J, leaving 14 bases between. The CDR3 loop reads CASSVGPEARTDTQYF. CDR3 bases: TGTGCCAGCAGCGTAGGCCCAGAGGCTAGGACAGATACGCAGTATTTT.

This clonotype was seen ten or more times. The chain employs TRBV5-5 and TRBJ1-1; possible D gene TRBD1, 5 bases. V shed 0 bases and J shed 6 bases, with 15 bases lying between them. Germline V gives CDR1 SGHKS, CDR2 YYEKEE (reference sequence). The CDR3 sequence is 15 residues long. The CDR3 DNA is TGTGCCAGCAGCTTGGATGGGGGAGGATACGCTGAAGCTTTCTTT. Its protein product is CASSLDGGGYAEAFF.

This clonotype appeared many times. The chain couples TRBV7-8 to TRBJ2-7; 8 bases agree with TRBD1. The CDR3 contains 14 residues. J gave up 4 bases and V 5 bases, and 7 bases lay outside the gene matches. CDR1 SGHVS and CDR2 FQNEAQ come from the germline V gene. CDR3 sequence reads: CASSGQGLAYEQYF. The CDR3 DNA is TGTGCCAGCAGCGGACAGGGATTGGCGTACGAGCAGTACTTC.

This clonotype was seen many times. J is TRBJ2-1 and V is TRBV6-5; D is unclear. Germline CDR1 MNHEY, CDR2 SVGAGI. The CDR3 contains 12 residues. The germline V and J ends were trimmed by 4 bases and 9 bases, with 10 bases remaining between them. The CDR3 nucleotides are TGTGCCAGCAGTTTGGTCGGTACTGAGCAGTTCTTC. This translates into CASSLVGTEQFF.

This clonotype has at least ten counts. The rearrangement uses TRBV14 and TRBJ1-1; D unclear. V lost 4 bases and J lost 9, with 9 bases in between. CDR3 size: 11 residues. In germline, CDR1 is SGHDN, CDR2 FVKESK. The CDR3: CASSRQSQAFF. The DNA for the CDR3 is TGTGCCAGCAGCCGGCAGTCACAAGCTTTCTTT. The whole variable domain, remainder taken from reference TRBV14 and TRBJ1-1, is EAGVTQFPSHSVIEKGQTVTLRCDPISGHDNLYWYRRVMGKEIKFLLHFVKESKQDESGMPNNRFLAERTGGTYSTLKVQPAELEDSGVYFCASSRQSQAFFGQGTRLTVV.